These 17 T cell receptor beta chains came from one sample sequenced in a study of response to subunit inactivated influenza vaccine (dated by TCRdb to the late 2010s). The method behind the library was RT-PCR. Reads for this sample came from an Illumina HiSeq 2500. TCRdb reworked the public reads: Q25 trimming with fastp, MiXCR clone assembly, productive beta chains retained. Each entry is one CDR3 protein sequence, shown with its most common DNA and genes. The sample table shows around 200,000 distinct CDR3 sequences, and about 12% are seen once. The top ten constitute around 32% of the sample. These data were also filed under a second study, of T cells expressing NK-cell markers. The second study reports: 5'RACE template switching, by which a universal primer site and unique molecular identifiers were added, was used to make TCR beta cDNA libraries.

The sample was CD8+ T cells sorted from PBMCs, taken approximately 12 days after vaccination. Every receptor here comes from a man aged 45-65 years who received an inactivated influenza vaccine. Donor details come from another sample of the same person, matched by shared clones.

This clonotype was recorded a few times. The J gene is TRBJ2-1, the V gene TRBV3-1, with 8 bases aligning to TRBD2. Germline V CDR1 and CDR2: LGHDT, YNNKEL (reference sequence). This CDR3 is 16 amino acids long. With V trimmed by 0 bases and J by 9 bases, 10 bases remained unmatched. The CDR3 sequence: CASSQDGRANYGEQFF. The CDR3 DNA follows: TGTGCCAGCAGCCAAGACGGGAGGGCCAACTATGGTGAGCAGTTCTTC.

There are many counts of this clonotype. This sequence joins TRBV29-1 and TRBJ2-1; TRBD1 might be the D (6 bases). Trimming took 1 base from V and 0 from J, leaving 10 bases between them. The germline V gene has CDR1 SQVTM and CDR2 ANQGSEA. The CDR3 totals 15 residues. CDR3 nucleotides: TGCAGCGTTGAAGGGACAGTGAGCTCCTACAATGAGCAGTTCTTC. This codes for CSVEGTVSSYNEQFF.

The gene calls are TRBV27 and TRBJ2-1; 11 nucleotides line up with TRBD2. Per the germline V gene, CDR1 is MNHEY and CDR2 is SMNVEV (reference sequence). The V and J ends lost 5 bases and 9 bases, in that order; junction bases with no gene match: 9. This CDR3 is 15 amino acids long. The CDR3 reads CASSPETSGSIEQFF. The CDR3 DNA reads as TGTGCCAGCAGTCCCGAAACTAGCGGGAGCATTGAGCAGTTCTTC.

This clonotype came up many times. The chain carries TRBV20-1 and TRBJ2-7; 7 bases agree with TRBD2. The V segment lost 2 bases and the J segment 4 bases; nucleotides outside the gene matches: 5. The CDR3 length is 13 residues. Germline-derived CDR1 and CDR2 are DFQATT and SNEGSKA (reference sequence). CDR3 amino acids: CSARLTSVYEQYF. The CDR3 DNA reads as TGCAGTGCTAGACTTACTAGCGTGTACGAGCAGTACTTC.

This clonotype occurred many times. The chain uses TRBV29-1 and TRBJ1-2, with 9 bases fitting TRBD1. Unmatched junction bases numbered 9, after V lost 2 bases and J lost 5 bases. From germline, CDR1 is SQVTM and CDR2 ANQGSEA. The CDR3 runs 15 residues. CDR3 in amino acids: CSVEWLVTGGYGYTF. CDR3 sequence (DNA): TGCAGCGTTGAATGGTTGGTGACAGGGGGTTATGGCTACACCTTC.

This clonotype was counted only a few times. The chain couples TRBV4-2 to TRBJ1-1; D possibly corresponds to TRBD1 (6 bases). Trimming removed 3 bases from V and 4 bases from J, with 12 bases in between. This CDR3 is built from 14 residues. Germline-derived CDR1 and CDR2 are LGHNA and YNFKEQ. DNA for the CDR3: TGTGCCAGCAGCCAGTACAGGGAAAGCACTGAAGCTTTCTTT. This sequence encodes CASSQYRESTEAFF.

This clonotype came up a few times. The V gene is TRBV6-2 or TRBV6-3, the J gene TRBJ1-2; no reliable D call. Between the trimmed V and J ends, which lost 3 bases and 6 bases, there was a span of 14 bases. The CDR3 is 14 amino acids. Germline CDR1 and CDR2: MNHEY and SVGEGT. The CDR3 DNA is TGTGCCAGCAGTTATTGGGTTGACATGGATGGCTACACCTTC. Its protein product is CASSYWVDMDGYTF.

The chain has TRBV25-1 and TRBJ1-2; unclear D gene. In germline, CDR1 is MGHDK, CDR2 SYGVNS. The V end was cut by 4 bases, the J end by 4 bases, with 7 bases between. The CDR3 extends over 12 amino acids. The CDR3 sequence: CASSGDVYGYTF. The CDR3, as DNA: TGTGCCAGCAGTGGAGATGTCTATGGCTACACCTTC.

This clonotype was observed a handful of times. The V call is TRBV7-8, the J call TRBJ2-7, with D perhaps TRBD1 (6 bases). The germline V gene has CDR1 SGHVS and CDR2 FQNEAQ. The CDR3 consists of 15 residues. V lost 1 base and J lost 3, with 13 bases in between. Here the CDR3 DNA reads TGTGCCAGCAGCTTAGAGGGTCAGGGGAGCTACGAGCAGTACTTC. Its protein product is CASSLEGQGSYEQYF.

The J gene is TRBJ2-2, the V gene TRBV14; 10 bases match TRBD1. The CDR3 is 17 residues long. J was trimmed by 6 bases and V by 0 bases; bases with no gene match: 7. The germline CDR1 and CDR2 sequences are SGHDN and FVKESK. The CDR3 is CASSQDALGTGAGELFF. DNA for the CDR3: TGTGCCAGCAGCCAAGATGCCCTAGGGACAGGGGCCGGGGAGCTGTTTTTT. The variable domain in full, with the rest retrieved from reference TRBV14 and TRBJ2-2, is EAGVTQFPSHSVIEKGQTVTLRCDPISGHDNLYWYRRVMGKEIKFLLHFVKESKQDESGMPNNRFLAERTGGTYSTLKVQPAELEDSGVYFCASSQDALGTGAGELFFGEGSRLTVL.

In this sample, this clonotype turned up many times. The V gene is TRBV29-1, the J gene TRBJ2-7; D unresolved. CDR3 size: 13 residues. Germline V gene sequence: CDR1 SQVTM, CDR2 ANQGSEA. V was shortened by 5 bases and J by 3 bases, with 14 bases between the two germline ends. The CDR3 sequence is CSVIWTEDYEQYF. The CDR3 region has the DNA TGCAGCGTTATCTGGACGGAAGACTACGAGCAGTACTTC.

This clonotype appeared a few times. The CDR3: CASSYGTESPLHF. The CDR3 region has the DNA TGTGCCAGCAGTTACGGGACTGAGTCACCCCTCCACTTT. The V and J genes are TRBV6-5 and TRBJ1-6, with TRBD1 as a possible D gene (5 bases). Germline V lookup: CDR1 MNHEY, CDR2 SVGAGI. CDR3 size: 13 residues. Deletions cut 2 bases from V and 10 bases from J, with 9 bases between.

This clonotype was recorded many times. The V call is TRBV28, the J call TRBJ2-2; TRBD2 aligns across 7 bases. Germline V gene data show CDR1 as MDHEN and CDR2 as SYDVKM. V was clipped by 7 bases and J by 4 bases; unmatched bases: 12. This CDR3 comprises 16 residues. CDR3 amino acids: CASTFPSGGGTGELFF. The CDR3 DNA follows: TGTGCCAGCACCTTCCCCTCAGGCGGGGGCACCGGGGAGCTGTTTTTT. Full variable domain (missing parts from reference TRBV28 and TRBJ2-2): DVKVTQSSRYLVKRTGEKVFLECVQDMDHENMFWYRQDPGLGLRLIYFSYDVKMKEKGDIPEGYSVSREKKERFSLILESASTNQTSMYLCASTFPSGGGTGELFFGEGSRLTVL.

This chain links TRBV28 with TRBJ2-7; D remains unclear. V lost 2 bases and J lost 0, with 8 bases in between. Germline assignment: CDR1 MDHEN and CDR2 SYDVKM. This CDR3 is 14 amino acids long. CDR3 bases: TGTGCCAGCAGTTTAAGTCCTCCCTCCTACGAGCAGTACTTC. Protein product: CASSLSPPSYEQYF.

This sequence joins TRBV2 and TRBJ1-2, with a tentative D call TRBD1 (5 bases). Germline V lookup: CDR1 SNHLY, CDR2 FYNNEI. This CDR3 region has 15 residues. The V end lost 1 base, the J end lost 5 bases, and 14 bases lay between the germline ends. The chain's CDR3 is CASSEEAGRRYGYTF. The CDR3 coding sequence is TGTGCCAGCAGTGAAGAGGCAGGGAGGAGGTATGGCTACACCTTC.

J is TRBJ1-1 and V is TRBV6-1, with D unresolved. Deletions cut 10 bases from V and 4 bases from J, with 16 bases between. This CDR3 has 13 amino acids. The V gene's germline CDR1 is MNHNS and CDR2 SASEGT. The CDR3 DNA sequence: TGTGCCACCACCCACGTAGGCGGCACTGAAGCTTTCTTT. The encoded protein is CATTHVGGTEAFF.

The J gene is TRBJ1-2, the V gene TRBV6-5; TRBD1 matches at 9 bases. The length of the CDR3 is 16 residues. CDR1 and CDR2 from the germline V gene are MNHEY and SVGAGI. V shed 2 bases, J shed 4 bases, and the junction held 8 bases outside the gene matches. The CDR3 DNA is TGTGCCAGCAGTTACCCAGGGACAGGGAATATCTATGGCTACACCTTC. It yields the protein CASSYPGTGNIYGYTF.